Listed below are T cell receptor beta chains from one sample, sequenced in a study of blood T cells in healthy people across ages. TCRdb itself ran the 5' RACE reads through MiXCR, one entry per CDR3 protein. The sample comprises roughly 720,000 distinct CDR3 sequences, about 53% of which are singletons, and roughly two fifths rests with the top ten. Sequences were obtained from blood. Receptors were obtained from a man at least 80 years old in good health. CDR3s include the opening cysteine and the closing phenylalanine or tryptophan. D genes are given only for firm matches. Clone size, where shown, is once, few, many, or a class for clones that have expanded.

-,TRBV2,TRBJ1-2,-,CASRETQGRGGYTF,TGTGCCAGCAGGGAGACCCAGGGAAGGGGTGGCTACACCTTC
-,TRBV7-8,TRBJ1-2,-,CASSFTGSLGYTF,TGTGCCAGCAGCTTTACAGGGTCCCTTGGCTACACCTTC
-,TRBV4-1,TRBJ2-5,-,CASSQTQGAQETQYF,TGCGCCAGCAGCCAGACTCAAGGGGCCCAAGAGACCCAGTACTTC
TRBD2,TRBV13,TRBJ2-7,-,CASSSRTSGSYEQYF,TGTGCCAGCAGCTCTCGGACTAGCGGGAGCTACGAGCAGTACTTC
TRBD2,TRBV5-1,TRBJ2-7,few,CASSLAGGLARTYEQYF,TGCGCCAGCAGCTTGGCCGGGGGACTAGCGAGAACCTACGAGCAGTACTTC
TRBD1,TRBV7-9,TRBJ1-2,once,CASSPSLGQGAGYGYTF,TGTGCCAGCAGCCCCTCCCTGGGACAGGGGGCCGGCTATGGCTACACCTTC
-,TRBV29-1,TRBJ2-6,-,CSVYRVGANVLTF,TGCAGCGTTTACAGGGTAGGGGCCAACGTCCTGACTTTC
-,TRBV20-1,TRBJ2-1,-,CSARVAGNEQFF,TGCAGTGCTAGAGTTGCCGGAAATGAGCAGTTCTTC
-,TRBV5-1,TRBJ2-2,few,CASSPRTVNTGELFF,TGCGCCAGCAGCCCCCGGACGGTGAACACCGGGGAGCTGTTTTTT
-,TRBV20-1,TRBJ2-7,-,CSARTLINSYEQYF,TGCAGTGCGCGGACTCTTATAAACTCCTACGAGCAGTACTTC